Only a few counts were recorded for the clone carrying this T cell receptor beta chain. Its antigen is still unknown. V shed 8 bases and J shed 7 bases, with 16 bases lying between them. This CDR3 region has 13 residues. The V gene's germline CDR1 is MNHEY and CDR2 SVGAGI. Each CDR3 protein is one row after TCRdb ran MiXCR on the RACE reads. The table includes approximately 340,000 distinct CDR3 sequences, approximately 6.9% detected once. This sample was taken from a study of human T cells and chemical hapten exposure. Study details: Subjects had 2% DPC placed on roughly 2 cm by roughly 2 cm of upper inner arm skin for sensitization. Each week of the roughly 24-week study, patients had diphenylcyclopropenone applied to the scalp. Study findings and constraints: DPC sensitization left the count of TCRs above 1 in 1000 unchanged.

Time point here: patch test 1, 2 weeks after DPC sensitization. Specified treatment: therapeutic diphenylcyclopropenone sensitization with weekly scalp DPC. Sequencing was performed on whole blood, taken in connection with sensitization to the hapten diphenylcyclopropenone (DPC). The genes are TRBV6-5 and TRBJ2-3; either TRBD1 or TRBD2 may supply D (5 bases each). The sequence came from a woman between 18 and 29 years old with alopecia areata. Some clones in this sample may be carry-over from other donors' samples. The CDR3 DNA is TGTGCCAGCTTCCCGGCCGGGGCCTATACGCAGTATTTT. Translated, it gives CASFPAGAYTQYF.